A selection of T cell receptor beta chains follows, all from one sample in a study of blood T cell repertoires in COVID-19. The data were produced by immunoSEQ multiplex PCR, yet TCRdb's version contains in-frame clones alone and is incomplete. This sample has 110,000 or so clones, with about nine tenths found just once. The source material was peripheral blood. These receptors originate from a human donor in a cohort sampled during active COVID-19. Both conserved end residues are part of each CDR3. Fields, in order: J gene, clone size, D gene, V gene, CDR3 protein, CDR3 DNA. D genes are given only for firm matches. The size entry is marked missing in some rows and otherwise reads once, few, many or a size class.

j_gene: TRBJ1-1; abundance: .; d_gene: .; v_gene: TRBV5-6; CDR3aa: CASSSPPLNTEAFF; CDR3nt: TGTGCCAGCAGTTCCCCTCCCCTGAACACTGAAGCTTTCTTT
j_gene: TRBJ2-7; abundance: .; d_gene: .; v_gene: TRBV12-3/TRBV12-4; CDR3aa: CASIRGVGEQYF; CDR3nt: TGTGCCAGCATCCGGGGAGTTGGCGAGCAGTACTTC
j_gene: TRBJ2-7; abundance: .; d_gene: .; v_gene: TRBV30; CDR3aa: CAWGGRRGTYEQYF; CDR3nt: TGTGCCTGGGGTGGGCGGAGGGGTACCTACGAGCAGTACTTC
j_gene: TRBJ2-7; abundance: once; d_gene: .; v_gene: TRBV7-2; CDR3aa: CASSSRPGVAYEQYF; CDR3nt: TGTGCCAGCAGCTCCAGACCGGGGGTGGCCTACGAGCAGTACTTC
j_gene: TRBJ2-1; abundance: .; d_gene: .; v_gene: TRBV28; CDR3aa: CASSALYNEQFF; CDR3nt: TGTGCCAGCAGTGCCCTATACAATGAGCAGTTCTTC
j_gene: TRBJ1-1; abundance: once; d_gene: .; v_gene: TRBV5-1; CDR3aa: CASSLGANRVTEAFF; CDR3nt: TGCGCCAGCAGCTTGGGAGCCAACAGGGTTACTGAAGCTTTCTTT
j_gene: TRBJ2-7; abundance: .; d_gene: TRBD2; v_gene: TRBV2; CDR3aa: CASSTGLAGGIGRYF; CDR3nt: TGTGCCAGCAGTACCGGACTAGCGGGAGGGATCGGTCGGTACTTC
j_gene: TRBJ1-2; abundance: .; d_gene: TRBD1; v_gene: TRBV6-1; CDR3aa: CASREPNRGRSNGYTF; CDR3nt: TGTGCCAGCAGGGAACCCAACAGGGGGCGCTCGAATGGCTACACCTTC
j_gene: TRBJ2-5; abundance: .; d_gene: .; v_gene: TRBV24-1; CDR3aa: CATSVNGGQETQYF; CDR3nt: TGTGCCACCAGTGTTAACGGGGGACAAGAGACCCAGTACTTC
j_gene: TRBJ1-5; abundance: .; d_gene: .; v_gene: TRBV3-1/TRBV3-2; CDR3aa: CASSRSTGVNQPQHF; CDR3nt: TGTGCCAGCAGCCGATCGACAGGAGTCAATCAGCCCCAGCATTTT
j_gene: TRBJ2-7; abundance: .; d_gene: TRBD2; v_gene: TRBV4-2; CDR3aa: CASSHAGDRYEQYF; CDR3nt: TGTGCCAGCAGCCACGCGGGAGACCGATACGAGCAGTACTTC
j_gene: TRBJ2-7; abundance: .; d_gene: .; v_gene: TRBV2; CDR3aa: CASGGVRSYEQYF; CDR3nt: TGTGCCAGCGGCGGGGTTCGGTCCTACGAGCAGTACTTC
j_gene: TRBJ2-5; abundance: .; d_gene: TRBD2; v_gene: TRBV19; CDR3aa: CASSALSSLAGQETQYF; CDR3nt: TGTGCCAGTAGCGCCCTCTCGTCCCTAGCGGGGCAAGAGACCCAGTACTTC
j_gene: TRBJ2-4; abundance: .; d_gene: TRBD1; v_gene: TRBV11-3; CDR3aa: CASSLEGQVLAKNIQYF; CDR3nt: TGTGCCAGCAGCTTAGAAGGACAGGTCCTAGCCAAAAACATTCAGTACTTC
j_gene: TRBJ2-7; abundance: .; d_gene: TRBD2; v_gene: TRBV5-1; CDR3aa: CALTGAGGPYEQYF; CDR3nt: TGCGCCCTGACTGGGGCGGGAGGGCCCTACGAGCAGTACTTC
j_gene: TRBJ1-1; abundance: .; d_gene: .; v_gene: TRBV6-1; CDR3aa: CASSEIRNTEAFF; CDR3nt: TGTGCCAGCAGTGAAATCCGGAACACTGAAGCTTTCTTT
j_gene: TRBJ1-4; abundance: .; d_gene: .; v_gene: TRBV3-1/TRBV3-2; CDR3aa: CASSQGGGATNEKLFF; CDR3nt: TGTGCCAGCAGCCAAGGGGGCGGTGCAACTAATGAAAAACTGTTTTTT
j_gene: TRBJ2-1; abundance: once; d_gene: TRBD2; v_gene: TRBV19; CDR3aa: CASRGLAGGVKEQFF; CDR3nt: TGTGCCAGTAGAGGCCTAGCGGGGGGCGTCAAGGAGCAGTTCTTC
j_gene: TRBJ2-2; abundance: .; d_gene: TRBD2; v_gene: TRBV11-3; CDR3aa: CASSLEGGSITGELFF; CDR3nt: TGTGCCAGCAGCTTAGAGGGGGGGTCGATCACCGGGGAGCTGTTTTTT
j_gene: TRBJ2-3; abundance: .; d_gene: TRBD2; v_gene: TRBV5-6; CDR3aa: CASGSGPAGANTQYF; CDR3nt: TGTGCCAGCGGCTCCGGCCCAGCGGGGGCAAATACGCAGTATTTT
j_gene: TRBJ2-3; abundance: .; d_gene: .; v_gene: TRBV30; CDR3aa: CAWSLTDTQYF; CDR3nt: TGTGCCTGGAGCCTCACAGATACGCAGTATTTT
j_gene: TRBJ2-5; abundance: .; d_gene: .; v_gene: TRBV4-1; CDR3aa: CASSRQRTAQETQYF; CDR3nt: TGCGCCAGCAGCCGGCAGAGGACAGCCCAAGAGACCCAGTACTTC
j_gene: TRBJ2-2; abundance: .; d_gene: TRBD1; v_gene: TRBV5-5; CDR3aa: CASSSGTENTGELFF; CDR3nt: TGTGCCAGCAGCTCCGGGACAGAGAACACCGGGGAGCTGTTTTTT
j_gene: TRBJ2-3; abundance: .; d_gene: .; v_gene: TRBV13; CDR3aa: CASSPGVKTFSTDTQYF; CDR3nt: TGTGCCAGCAGCCCAGGGGTTAAAACTTTTAGCACAGATACGCAGTATTTT
j_gene: TRBJ1-4; abundance: .; d_gene: .; v_gene: TRBV25-1; CDR3aa: CASTPGGATNEKLFF; CDR3nt: TGTGCCAGCACCCCGGGTGGTGCAACTAATGAAAAACTGTTTTTT
j_gene: TRBJ2-7; abundance: .; d_gene: .; v_gene: TRBV6-1; CDR3aa: CASSERGTAYEQYF; CDR3nt: TGTGCCAGCAGTGAACGCGGGACAGCCTACGAGCAGTACTTC
j_gene: TRBJ2-3; abundance: .; d_gene: TRBD1; v_gene: TRBV5-1; CDR3aa: CASGFDRGTDTQYF; CDR3nt: TGCGCCAGCGGCTTCGACAGGGGCACAGATACGCAGTATTTT
j_gene: TRBJ2-7; abundance: .; d_gene: .; v_gene: TRBV18; CDR3aa: CASSPGAGGYEQYF; CDR3nt: TGTGCCAGCTCACCAGGGGCCGGTGGTTACGAGCAGTACTTC
j_gene: TRBJ2-2; abundance: .; d_gene: TRBD1; v_gene: TRBV28; CDR3aa: CASASWDRGTGELFF; CDR3nt: TGTGCCAGCGCATCGTGGGACAGGGGAACCGGGGAGCTGTTTTTT
j_gene: TRBJ2-5; abundance: .; d_gene: TRBD2; v_gene: TRBV28; CDR3aa: CASTTRTSGRRQETQYF; CDR3nt: TGTGCCAGCACCACTAGGACTAGCGGGAGGCGGCAGGAGACCCAGTACTTC
j_gene: TRBJ2-2; abundance: .; d_gene: .; v_gene: TRBV2; CDR3aa: CASKFTGSLAGELFF; CDR3nt: TGTGCCAGCAAGTTCACGGGGTCATTGGCCGGGGAGCTGTTTTTT
j_gene: TRBJ1-2; abundance: .; d_gene: TRBD1; v_gene: TRBV5-6; CDR3aa: CASSTGQGNYGYTF; CDR3nt: TGTGCCAGCAGCACAGGACAGGGTAACTATGGCTACACCTTC
j_gene: TRBJ1-5; abundance: .; d_gene: .; v_gene: TRBV7-2; CDR3aa: CASSKGTNQPQHF; CDR3nt: TGTGCCAGCAGTAAAGGGACTAATCAGCCCCAGCATTTT
j_gene: TRBJ1-1; abundance: .; d_gene: .; v_gene: TRBV7-2; CDR3aa: CASSQNTEAFF; CDR3nt: TGTGCCAGCAGCCAAAACACTGAAGCTTTCTTT
j_gene: TRBJ2-7; abundance: .; d_gene: TRBD2; v_gene: TRBV10-2; CDR3aa: CASSDPGTRGSYEQYF; CDR3nt: TGCGCCAGCAGTGATCCGGGGACTAGAGGTTCCTACGAGCAGTACTTC
j_gene: TRBJ1-5; abundance: .; d_gene: .; v_gene: TRBV7-9; CDR3aa: CASSLGTRGKNQPQHF; CDR3nt: TGTGCCAGCAGCTTAGGAACCCGGGGAAAGAATCAGCCCCAGCATTTT
j_gene: TRBJ2-1; abundance: once; d_gene: .; v_gene: TRBV24-1; CDR3aa: CATSSAGQPYNEQFF; CDR3nt: TGTGCCACCTCGTCAGCCGGACAGCCTTACAATGAGCAGTTCTTC
j_gene: TRBJ2-1; abundance: .; d_gene: TRBD1; v_gene: TRBV29-1; CDR3aa: CSGQGLVYNEQFF; CDR3nt: TGCAGCGGACAGGGTCTTGTCTACAATGAGCAGTTCTTC
j_gene: TRBJ2-1; abundance: .; d_gene: .; v_gene: TRBV11-2; CDR3aa: CASSLDNAEQFF; CDR3nt: TGTGCCAGCAGCTTAGATAACGCGGAGCAGTTCTTC
j_gene: TRBJ2-7; abundance: .; d_gene: TRBD2; v_gene: TRBV5-1; CDR3aa: CASSLSGGQTYEQYF; CDR3nt: TGCGCCAGCAGCTTGAGCGGGGGGCAAACCTACGAGCAGTACTTC
j_gene: TRBJ1-6; abundance: .; d_gene: .; v_gene: TRBV27; CDR3aa: CASSLSGSWAGDPLHF; CDR3nt: TGTGCCAGCAGTTTATCAGGCTCCTGGGCTGGTGACCCCCTCCACTTT
j_gene: TRBJ1-2; abundance: .; d_gene: .; v_gene: TRBV6-5; CDR3aa: CASSQVSNYGYTF; CDR3nt: TGTGCCAGCAGTCAGGTTTCTAACTATGGCTACACCTTC
j_gene: TRBJ1-6; abundance: .; d_gene: .; v_gene: TRBV7-9; CDR3aa: CAGGRSYNSPLHF; CDR3nt: TGTGCCGGCGGGCGGTCCTATAATTCACCCCTCCACTTT
j_gene: TRBJ1-4; abundance: .; d_gene: TRBD1; v_gene: TRBV18; CDR3aa: CASSTGQNVATNEKLFF; CDR3nt: TGTGCCAGCTCAACGGGACAGAATGTTGCAACTAATGAAAAACTGTTTTTT
j_gene: TRBJ2-1; abundance: .; d_gene: TRBD1; v_gene: TRBV6-1; CDR3aa: CASSAHPGTGEGEQFF; CDR3nt: TGTGCCAGCAGTGCCCACCCCGGGACAGGGGAGGGTGAGCAGTTCTTC
j_gene: TRBJ1-2; abundance: .; d_gene: .; v_gene: TRBV5-1; CDR3aa: CASSLAGARNYGYTF; CDR3nt: TGCGCCAGCAGCTTGGCAGGGGCGCGGAACTATGGCTACACCTTC
j_gene: TRBJ1-1; abundance: .; d_gene: .; v_gene: TRBV7-9; CDR3aa: CASSFRQGTEAFF; CDR3nt: TGTGCCAGCAGCTTTCGGCAGGGGACTGAAGCTTTCTTT
j_gene: TRBJ1-5; abundance: .; d_gene: TRBD1; v_gene: TRBV19; CDR3aa: CASYQGGAGGGNQPQHF; CDR3nt: TGTGCCAGTTACCAAGGGGGCGCGGGGGGAGGCAATCAGCCCCAGCATTTT
j_gene: TRBJ2-7; abundance: .; d_gene: TRBD1; v_gene: TRBV3-1/TRBV3-2; CDR3aa: CASTTGGISYEQYF; CDR3nt: TGTGCCAGCACCACAGGGGGCATTTCCTACGAGCAGTACTTC